The 32 T cell receptor beta chains presented below share a single source sample, sequenced in a study of blood T cell repertoires in COVID-19. Method: immunoSEQ multiplex PCR; TCRdb's copy keeps in-frame clones and lacks some. The sample shows about 190,000 clones, around 80% of them seen only once. Sequenced: PBMCs or T cells enriched from blood (not recorded which). The receptors originated from a woman in her forties or fifties with acute COVID-19.

V is TRBV6-2 or TRBV6-3 and J is TRBJ1-1; D may be TRBD1 (5 bases). Germline lookup yields CDR1 MNHEY and CDR2 SVGEGT. V was cut by 2 bases and J by 5 bases, with 15 bases left in between. The CDR3 is 15 residues long. As DNA, the CDR3 is TGTGCCAGCAGTTACAAGGGGCTTGGGTATACTGAAGCTTTCTTT. The encoded protein is CASSYKGLGYTEAFF.

This chain joins TRBV7-8 and TRBJ2-1, with D possibly TRBD2 on 6 matching bases. V shed 1 base and J shed 6 bases, with 13 bases lying between them. CDR1 and CDR2 (germline): SGHVS, FQNEAQ. The CDR3 runs to 15 residues. The CDR3 is CASSLVGGYGNEQFF. CDR3 DNA sequence: TGTGCCAGCAGCTTAGTTGGGGGGTACGGCAATGAGCAGTTCTTC.

V and J are TRBV6-2 or TRBV6-3 and TRBJ2-4, with TRBD2 matching 11 bases. The length of the CDR3 is 16 residues. The trim removed 2 bases at V and 10 bases at J, leaving 10 bases unmatched. CDR1 and CDR2 (germline): MNHEY, SVGEGT. This CDR3 is CASSYRMGLAELIQYF. CDR3 sequence (DNA): TGTGCCAGCAGTTACCGTATGGGACTAGCGGAGCTTATTCAGTACTTC.

This clone appeared a few times. V gene TRBV7-2 combines with J gene TRBJ1-1; the D gene is possibly TRBD1 (5 bases). The CDR3 spans 15 residues. CDR1 SGHTA and CDR2 FQGNSA come from the germline V gene. V was trimmed by 1 base and J by 6 bases, leaving 15 bases between them. CDR3 nucleotide sequence: TGTGCCAGCAGCTTAGACTGGGGGGTTGGCGCTGAAGCTTTCTTT. Protein product: CASSLDWGVGAEAFF.

This clone showed up just a few times. This sequence joins TRBV6-5 and TRBJ2-7; TRBD1 aligns across 9 bases. The CDR3 extends over 15 amino acids. Germline V gene data show CDR1 as MNHEY and CDR2 as SVGAGI. V gave up 8 bases and J gave up 2 bases; unmatched junction bases: 10. This CDR3 is CASARSGQGTYEQYV. CDR3 nucleotides: TGTGCCAGCGCCCGGTCAGGACAGGGGACCTACGAGCAGTACGTC.

The chain has TRBV9 and TRBJ2-2, with D possibly being TRBD1 (6 bases). V shed 0 bases and J shed 4 bases, with 19 bases lying between them. There are 18 residues in the CDR3. Looked up from germline, CDR1 is SGDLS and CDR2 is YYNGEE. CDR3 nucleotide sequence: TGTGCCAGCAGCGTAGAGCCTCATCCGGGACAACTCACCGGGGAGCTGTTTTTT. Translating it yields CASSVEPHPGQLTGELFF.

The chain couples TRBV2 to TRBJ2-2; D gene uncertain. V was clipped by 3 bases and J by 6 bases, with 8 bases between them. The CDR3 loop spans 13 amino acids. Germline V gene sequence: CDR1 SNHLY, CDR2 FYNNEI. The DNA for the CDR3 is TGTGCCAGCAGTGAGTTTAGTCCCGGGGAGCTGTTTTTT. Protein product: CASSEFSPGELFF.

The V gene is TRBV24-1, the J gene TRBJ2-7, with a possible D match to TRBD1 (6 bases). Trimming took off 5 bases at V and 7 bases at J, with 20 bases between the two ends. Per the germline V gene, CDR1 is KGHDR and CDR2 is SFDVKD. The CDR3 spans 15 residues. In DNA form, the CDR3 reads TGTGCCACCAGTGCCAGGGGCGTCCTTTTTGGAGAGCAGTACGTC. Translation gives CATSARGVLFGEQYV.

The chain carries TRBV29-1 and TRBJ1-2; weak D call: TRBD1 (6 bases). The CDR3 contains 14 residues. Germline V CDR1 and CDR2: SQVTM, ANQGSEA. V lost 1 base and J lost 4, with 13 bases in between. Here the CDR3 reads CSVEVRQGPYGYTF. Here the CDR3 DNA reads TGCAGCGTTGAAGTCCGGCAGGGGCCCTATGGCTACACCTTC.

The rearrangement joins TRBV5-1 to TRBJ2-2, with a weak D call TRBD2 (5 bases). The germline V and J ends were trimmed by 0 bases and 1 base, with 10 bases remaining between them. The CDR3 is made up of 16 amino acids. Per germline, CDR1 SGHRS and CDR2 YFSETQ. DNA of the CDR3: TGCGCCAGCAGCTTGGTGTCGGGGATGAACACCGGGGAGCTGTTTTTT. Its protein is CASSLVSGMNTGELFF.

This clone was counted a single time. As DNA, the CDR3 is TGTGCCAGCAGATACCAGGGGGCGGTCACTGAAGCTTTCTTT. Amino acid sequence: CASRYQGAVTEAFF. The chain recombines TRBV6-5 with TRBJ1-1; 8 positions agree with TRBD1. After removal of 6 bases from V and 4 bases from J, the junction contained 7 bases not matched to a gene. The CDR3 runs 14 residues. Germline CDR1 is MNHEY and CDR2 is SVGAGI.

The chain links TRBV6-5 to TRBJ1-5; D is unclear. The CDR3 covers 14 residues. V was shortened by 2 bases and J by 1 base, with 6 bases between the two germline ends. Germline V gives CDR1 MNHEY, CDR2 SVGAGI. Here the CDR3 reads CASSYGGSNQPQHF. The CDR3 nucleotides are TGTGCCAGCAGTTACGGAGGGAGCAATCAGCCCCAGCATTTT.

The chain combines TRBV27 with TRBJ1-2; 9 bases align to TRBD1. The CDR3 consists of 13 residues. V shed 3 bases and J 7 bases; nucleotides not matched to a gene: 3. Germline CDR1 and CDR2: MNHEY and SMNVEV (reference sequence). DNA of the CDR3: TGTGCCAGCAGTTTTCCGGACAGGGGTGGCTACACCTTC. Protein product: CASSFPDRGGYTF.

The chain couples TRBV7-8 to TRBJ2-7; perhaps TRBD1 as D (5 bases). In germline, CDR1 is SGHVS, CDR2 FQNEAQ. V shed 7 bases and J shed 4 bases, with 17 bases lying between them. The CDR3 consists of 14 residues. The CDR3 DNA is TGTGCCAGCACCCTGACAGCCCACTCTTACGAGCAGTACGTC. It yields the protein CASTLTAHSYEQYV.

The chain combines TRBV28 with TRBJ1-6, with D maybe TRBD1 (5 bases). Germline values: CDR1 MDHEN, CDR2 SYDVKM. Trimming left V 8 bases short and J 5 bases short, with 19 bases between. The CDR3 covers 16 residues. The CDR3 sequence is CASGGILLENNSPLHF. The DNA for the CDR3 is TGTGCCAGCGGGGGGATCCTCCTGGAGAATAATTCACCCCTCCACTTT.

The chain employs TRBV27 and TRBJ2-7; possibly TRBD2 for D (6 bases). The germline gives CDR1 MNHEY, CDR2 SMNVEV (reference sequence). The CDR3 is made up of 15 amino acids. Between the trimmed V and J ends, which lost 6 bases and 3 bases, there was a span of 18 bases. The CDR3 sequence: CASRTIEAGGYEQYV. For the CDR3, the DNA is TGTGCCAGCAGGACGATCGAGGCCGGGGGCTACGAGCAGTACGTC.

The chain carries TRBV7-8 and TRBJ1-3; the D is unclear. CDR3 length: 14 amino acids. Trimming shortened V by 5 bases and J by 0 bases, and 8 bases separated the two germline ends. Germline CDR1 and CDR2: SGHVS and FQNEAQ. As DNA, the CDR3 is TGTGCCAGCAGCCTACAGAGCTCTGGAAACACCATATATTTT. Residues: CASSLQSSGNTIYF.

The rearrangement joins TRBV7-8 to TRBJ1-6, with a tentative D call TRBD1 (6 bases). The CDR3 totals 15 residues. The V gene lost 5 bases and the J gene lost 9 bases, with 17 bases spanning the gap. Germline lookup yields CDR1 SGHVS and CDR2 FQNEAQ. The CDR3 is CASSRDTGLGSPLHF. In DNA form, the CDR3 reads TGTGCCAGCAGCAGGGACACAGGGTTGGGTTCACCCCTCCACTTT.

The chain has TRBV25-1 and TRBJ1-5; D uncertain. The CDR3 length is 15 residues. V lost 3 bases, J lost 1 base, and 10 bases lay in between. Germline V CDR1 and CDR2: MGHDK, SYGVNS. The DNA for the CDR3 is TGTGCCAGCAGTGACAGCGGCAGAAGCAATCAGCCCCAGCATTTT. Its translation is CASSDSGRSNQPQHF.

The CDR3 region is CASSLTPGGSPLHF. CDR3 DNA: TGCGCCAGCAGCTTGACGCCGGGGGGTTCACCCCTCCACTTT. This chain joins TRBV5-1 and TRBJ1-6; possible D gene TRBD1, 5 bases. Germline CDR1 reads SGHRS; CDR2 reads YFSETQ. The CDR3 consists of 14 residues. The V gene lost 1 base and the J gene lost 9 bases, with 11 bases spanning the gap.

This chain connects TRBV4-2 to TRBJ2-2; 9 nucleotides match TRBD1. Germline assignment: CDR1 LGHNA and CDR2 YNFKEQ. V shed 0 bases, J shed 0 bases, and the junction held 5 bases outside the gene matches. The CDR3 consists of 18 residues. The CDR3 nucleotides are TGTGCCAGCAGCCAAGAGACAGGGGGATTCTCGAACACCGGGGAGCTGTTTTTT. Residues: CASSQETGGFSNTGELFF.

The chain combines TRBV19 with TRBJ1-2, with D possibly TRBD1 on 5 matching bases. CDR1 and CDR2 from the germline V gene are LNHDA and SQIVND (reference sequence). The CDR3 runs 14 residues. The V and J ends lost 10 bases and 8 bases respectively, with 23 bases between them. The CDR3 bases are TGTGCCACCACGGACATCGGTTCACGTAGGGGCTACACCTTC. Amino acids: CATTDIGSRRGYTF.

The chain uses TRBV29-1 and TRBJ1-2; perhaps TRBD1 as D (5 bases). In germline, CDR1 is SQVTM, CDR2 ANQGSEA. Trimming took 4 bases from V and 10 from J, leaving 13 bases between them. The CDR3 consists of 11 residues. CDR3 loop: CSVGQGSDYTF. The CDR3 DNA reads as TGCAGCGTTGGCCAGGGCTCGGACTACACCTTC.

This sequence joins TRBV11-2 and TRBJ2-5; the match to TRBD2 covers 12 bases. The CDR3 sequence is 18 residues long. CDR1 is SGHAT and CDR2 is FQNNGV in the germline V gene. V lost 2 bases and J lost 5; bases outside the gene matches: 12. For the CDR3, the DNA is TGTGCCAGCAGCTTAAGGCTAGCGGGGGGGCGAGGCACGGAGACCCAGTACTTC. Amino acid sequence: CASSLRLAGGRGTETQYF.

This clone has just a few counts. V and J are TRBV9 and TRBJ2-2, with TRBD1 as a possible D gene (5 bases). Looked up from germline, CDR1 is SGDLS and CDR2 is YYNGEE. This CDR3 is built from 14 residues. With 0 bases removed from V and 3 bases from J, the gap between germline ends came to 6 bases. This CDR3 is CASSVVGDTGELFF. For the CDR3, the DNA is TGTGCCAGCAGCGTAGTAGGGGACACCGGGGAGCTGTTTTTT.

This rearrangement joins TRBV6-5 to TRBJ2-7, with TRBD1 matching over 9 bases. This CDR3 is 15 amino acids long. J was trimmed by 6 bases and V by 5 bases; bases with no gene match: 11. The germline V gene has CDR1 MNHEY and CDR2 SVGAGI. The CDR3 sequence: CASSTEGTGWSEQYV. CDR3 sequence (DNA): TGTGCCAGCAGTACCGAGGGGACAGGGTGGTCCGAGCAGTACGTC.

The CDR3, as DNA: TGTGCCAGCAGCTCCCCGAGCGGGGGCAGCTACAATGAGCAGTTCTTC. Encoded protein: CASSSPSGGSYNEQFF. The V gene is TRBV3-1 (or the pseudogene TRBV3-2), the J gene TRBJ2-1; TRBD2 matches at 8 bases. This CDR3 comprises 16 residues. Germline CDR1 is LGHDT and CDR2 is YNNKEL (reference sequence). Trimming cost V 5 bases and J 3 bases; bases outside gene matches: 9.

The V gene is TRBV5-1, the J gene TRBJ2-5, with TRBD2 matching over 9 bases. The ends lost 4 bases at V and 2 bases at J; junction bases unmatched: 3. CDR3 length equals 14 residues. CDR1 and CDR2 from the germline V gene are SGHRS and YFSETQ. CDR3 protein: CASSIGLAQETQYF. The DNA for the CDR3 is TGCGCCAGCAGCATAGGACTAGCGCAAGAGACCCAGTACTTC. The entire variable domain, with the rest obtained from reference TRBV5-1 and TRBJ2-5, is as follows: KAGVTQTPRYLIKTRGQQVTLSCSPISGHRSVSWYQQTPGQGLQFLFEYFSETQRNKGNFPGRFSGRQFSNSRSEMNVSTLELGDSALYLCASSIGLAQETQYFGPGTRLLVL.

The rearrangement joins TRBV19 to TRBJ2-5; 10 nucleotides line up with TRBD1. The CDR3 spans 15 residues. Germline values: CDR1 LNHDA, CDR2 SQIVND (reference sequence). V was pared by 3 bases and J by 0 bases, with 1 base of the junction left unmatched. CDR3 DNA sequence: TGTGCCAGTAGTATGGACAGGGGGTACCAAGAGACCCAGTACTTC. It is translated as CASSMDRGYQETQYF.

The rearrangement uses TRBV28 and TRBJ2-1, with TRBD1 matching over 7 bases. This CDR3 has 15 amino acids. The J segment lost 0 bases and the V segment lost 5 bases, leaving 4 bases of the junction unmatched. Germline V gene lookup returns CDR1 MDHEN and CDR2 SYDVKM. The DNA for the CDR3 is TGTGCCAGCAGTCGACAGGGCACCTCCTACAATGAGCAGTTCTTC. This codes for CASSRQGTSYNEQFF. Supplemented by reference TRBV28 and TRBJ2-1, the full variable domain reads DVKVTQSSRYLVKRTGEKVFLECVQDMDHENMFWYRQDPGLGLRLIYFSYDVKMKEKGDIPEGYSVSREKKERFSLILESASTNQTSMYLCASSRQGTSYNEQFFGPGTRLTVL.

The chain has TRBV18 and TRBJ1-3; tentatively, D is TRBD1 (5 bases). Germline V CDR1 and CDR2: KGHSH, LQKENI. The CDR3 is 14 amino acids. V lost 8 bases to trimming and J lost 4 bases, with 15 bases between them. The CDR3 protein is CASPRRVGGNTIYF. DNA of the CDR3: TGTGCCAGCCCTCGCAGGGTAGGCGGAAACACCATATATTTT.

The rearrangement uses TRBV4-1 and TRBJ2-5; D is undetermined. The germline V gene encodes CDR1 MGHRA and CDR2 YSYEKL. The germline V and J ends were trimmed by 1 base and 4 bases, with 7 bases remaining between them. The CDR3 contains 13 residues. The CDR3 DNA reads as TGCGCCAGCAGCCAAGTCGGGTTAGAGACCCAGTACTTC. Amino acid sequence: CASSQVGLETQYF.